This T cell receptor (beta chain) is drawn from a study of patients and donors after allogeneic stem cell transplantation (dated by TCRdb to 2020 to 2021). For CDR1 and CDR2, the germline V gene lists SGHTA and FQGNSA. The CDR3 sequence holds 14 residues, the cysteine and phenylalanine included. Of all the DNA, just the CDR3 is kept, 42 bases in frame from base 1. Between the V and J ends, shortened by 0 bases and 4 bases respectively, the junction contains 9 bases. This clonotype was seen ten or more times. It lacks a known antigen. Within one base of it there is no much larger clone, and no base qualities were kept. Preparation of the library involved RT-PCR. Sequenced using a NextSeq 550. TCRdb applied fastp at Q25 and MiXCR to the public reads, then kept only in-frame beta chains. Duplicate CDR3 protein sequences are folded into a single record with the most common DNA and genes. The sample table shows approximately 430,000 distinct CDR3 sequences, and roughly 16% are seen once. The top ten clonotypes cover 7.2% of the sample.

The clonotype was recovered from a human donor who was either an allogeneic HSCT recipient or a stem cell or donor lymphocyte infusion donor (not recorded which). It is not recorded whose cells these are; they may come from a transplant donor. The chain is made from TRBV7-2 and TRBJ2-5; the D gene is perhaps TRBD1 or TRBD2, as each covers 6 bases. The sequenced material came from blood, either unsorted or a sorted T cell fraction (not recorded which). The encoded CDR3 is CASSLAGGRETQYF. The bases read TGTGCCAGCAGCTTAGCGGGGGGCCGAGAGACCCAGTACTTC.